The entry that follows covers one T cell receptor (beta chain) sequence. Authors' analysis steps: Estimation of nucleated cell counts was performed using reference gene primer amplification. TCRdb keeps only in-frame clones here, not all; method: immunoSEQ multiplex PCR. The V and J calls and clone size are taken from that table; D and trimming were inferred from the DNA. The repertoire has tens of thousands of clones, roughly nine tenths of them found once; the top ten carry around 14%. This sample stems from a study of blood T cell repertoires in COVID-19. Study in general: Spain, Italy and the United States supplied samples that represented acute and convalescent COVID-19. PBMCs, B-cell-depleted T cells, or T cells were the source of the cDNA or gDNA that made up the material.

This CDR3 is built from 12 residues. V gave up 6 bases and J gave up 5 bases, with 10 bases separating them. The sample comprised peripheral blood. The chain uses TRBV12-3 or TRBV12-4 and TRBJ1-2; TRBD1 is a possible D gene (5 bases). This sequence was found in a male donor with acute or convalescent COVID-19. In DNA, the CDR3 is TGTGCCAGCAGGTATCAGGGTTATGGCTACACCTTC. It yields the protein CASRYQGYGYTF.